This T cell receptor beta chain is from a study of identical twins' blood T cells. Across the study: About 12 libraries, six alpha and six beta, gave approximately 50 million reads.

Study-wide points: Twins reportedly had markedly more similar V usage than unrelated donors, even among out-of-frame TCRbeta clonotypes.

Details on this clonotype: Its antigen is currently unknown.

Per the authors' pipeline: Each donor had about 90,000 to nearly 550,000 clonotypes. TCRdb analysed the 5' RACE reads with MiXCR anew, one entry per CDR3 protein. The V and J calls reflect TCRdb's pipeline rather than the authors' work. The data contain about 370,000 distinct CDR3 sequences, 28% of them singletons. Donors were six healthy women in three monozygous twin pairs. This clonotype was obtained from a woman aged 18-49 years in good health. The source material was PBMCs.

The DNA for the CDR3 is TGTGCCAGCGGAGCAGGAGTTGACACTGAAGCTTTCTTT. Residues: CASGAGVDTEAFF. The chain is built from TRBV25-1 and TRBJ1-1; no firm D call. The CDR3 extends over 13 amino acids. In germline, CDR1 is MGHDK, CDR2 SYGVNS. Trimming pared 8 bases from V and 3 bases from J, leaving 13 bases between. The full variable domain, its missing parts supplied by reference TRBV25-1 and TRBJ1-1, is EADIYQTPRYLVIGTGKKITLECSQTMGHDKMYWYQQDPGMELHLIHYSYGVNSTEKGDLSSESTVSRIRTEHFPLTLESARPSHTSQYLCASGAGVDTEAFFGQGTRLTVV.